This TCR beta chain was documented in a study of T-cell reconstitution after alpha-beta-depleted transplantation in children. The length of the CDR3 is 15 residues. Trimming removed 5 bases from V and 3 bases from J, with 16 bases in between. Germline loops: CDR1 DFQATT, CDR2 SNEGSKA (reference sequence). Preparation of the TCRbeta library was carried out with unique molecular identifiers. TCRdb redid the calling of the PCR reads with MiXCR, one entry per CDR3 protein. Of 600,000 to 700,000 distinct CDR3 sequences listed, roughly 17% are singletons. The sequence was collected from a human donor who donated a stem cell graft to a child with acute myeloid leukemia. The rearrangement uses TRBV20-1 and TRBJ2-2, with D possibly called TRBD1 or TRBD2 (7 bases each). The source was PBMCs from the stem cell graft donor, collected from the stem cell graft. CDR3 protein: CSAVGGDSHTGELFF. Here the CDR3 DNA reads TGCAGTGCTGTTGGGGGGGACAGTCACACCGGGGAGCTGTTTTTT.